This TCR beta chain emerged from a study of blood T cell repertoires in COVID-19. Study background: From the United States, Italy and Spain came samples of acute and convalescent COVID-19. The analysed material was cDNA or gDNA that came from T cells, B-cell-depleted T cells, or PBMCs.

In the original processing: By means of reference gene primer amplification, nucleated cell counts were estimated. Clones were sequenced by immunoSEQ multiplex PCR, and TCRdb holds only the in-frame ones, with some missing. V and J calls and clone size come straight from that table; D and trimming were deduced from the DNA. The data show 65,000 to 90,000 clones, with approximately 84% seen just once and around 27% held by the top ten. Sequenced: peripheral blood. This TCR was recovered from a human donor in a cohort sampled during active COVID-19.

CDR3: CASSTVGRGRTYEQYF. In DNA form, the CDR3 reads TGTGCCAGTAGTACCGTTGGACGGGGGAGGACCTACGAGCAGTACTTC. The rearrangement links TRBV19 to TRBJ2-7; D might be TRBD2 (6 bases). CDR1 is LNHDA and CDR2 is SQIVND in the germline V gene (reference sequence). This CDR3 comprises 16 residues. V gave up 4 bases and J gave up 2 bases, with 18 bases separating them.